The entry that follows covers one TCR beta chain sequence. Its target is not known. Orbital computed tomography and thyroid ultrasound, together with serum TRAb and thyroxine and clinical symptoms, were used for diagnoses. From under 12 ml of fresh peripheral blood, PBMCs were isolated. This specimen comes from a study of T cells in Graves' hyperthyroidism and ophthalmopathy. Study conclusions and caveats: Before onset, ophthalmopathy was predicted by the model a median about six months earlier.

V was cut by 1 base and J by 7 bases, with 17 bases left in between. CDR3 size: 16 residues. CDR1 and CDR2 from the germline V gene are SGHRS and YFSETQ. Amplified regions were TCR beta CDR3 sequences from RNA transcripts. First-round RT-PCR of the TCR CDR3 relied on the HTBI primer set. TCRdb passed the multiplex PCR reads through MiXCR, listing each CDR3 protein once. The sample has under 450,000 distinct CDR3 sequences, about a sixth seen once. This chain links TRBV5-1 with TRBJ2-2, with D possibly TRBD1 on 5 matching bases. This sequence was found in a woman aged 30 to 39 with Graves' hyperthyroidism that later progressed to Graves' ophthalmopathy. The source material was blood. CDR3 sequence reads: CASSLIGHPEDGELFF. The DNA for the CDR3 is TGCGCCAGCAGCTTGATCGGACACCCAGAGGACGGGGAGCTGTTTTTT.